The T cell receptor (beta chain) described here comes from a study of post-analysis software for immune sequencing data. Findings of the study overall: There were several TRBV segments more frequent in patients than controls, and TRBV5-6, TRBV5-1 and TRBV20-1 were among them. Co-batched samples clustered tightly together by F measure. People with multiple sclerosis had a significantly lower normalized Chao1 diversity than controls did.

Comments on this clonotype: Its antigen is not identified.

The CDR3 is 16 amino acids. Germline V CDR1 and CDR2: MDHEN, SYDVKM. The V gene end was trimmed by 6 bases and the J gene end by 5 bases; junction bases not matched to a gene: 10. Incorporated into the TCR beta cDNA libraries were unique molecular identifiers, which served to reduce PCR and sequencing biases. Starting from roughly 1.1 to 9.2 million T cells, the study yielded 500,000 or so cDNA molecules. TCRdb itself ran the PCR reads through MiXCR, one entry per CDR3 protein. The table has about 770,000 distinct CDR3 sequences, more than 45% seen once. The rearrangement joins TRBV28 to TRBJ2-1; TRBD2 aligns across 10 bases. This TCR was sampled from a girl between 5 and 17 years old with multiple sclerosis. The sample taken for sequencing was blood. This CDR3 reads CASSPGRAGGHNEQFF. The CDR3 nucleotides are TGTGCCAGCAGCCCTGGACGAGCGGGAGGGCACAATGAGCAGTTCTTC.